This entry concerns a single T cell receptor beta chain. V gave up 2 bases and J gave up 3 bases; unmatched junction bases: 4. The germline V gene has CDR1 SGHAT and CDR2 FQNNGV. The CDR3 extends over 15 amino acids. These data belong to a study of blood T cell repertoires in COVID-19. Study details: Sample material is recorded as cDNA or gDNA derived from T cells, B-cell-depleted T cells, or PBMCs.

Using immunoSEQ multiplex PCR, the repertoire was profiled, and TCRdb retains in-frame clones only, with some absent. The top ten clones hold under 0.7% of a sample with a few hundred thousand clones, roughly 88% of them seen once. The TCR comes from a man younger than 35 who had recovered from COVID-19. The sequenced sample consisted of PBMCs or T cells enriched from blood (not recorded which). V gene TRBV11-2 combines with J gene TRBJ2-1, with TRBD2 matching 7 bases. In DNA form, the CDR3 reads TGTGCCAGCAGCTTACCCAGCGGGAACTACAATGAGCAGTTCTTC. It codes for CASSLPSGNYNEQFF.